This T cell receptor beta chain was sequenced for a study of blood T cell repertoires in COVID-19. Study details: The samples span acute and convalescent COVID-19 from the United States, Italy and Spain. PBMCs, B-cell-depleted T cells, or T cells were the source of the cDNA or gDNA that made up the material.

The CDR3 covers 14 residues. Germline CDR1 reads SGHTA; CDR2 reads FQGNSA. V was clipped by 6 bases and J by 2 bases, with 12 bases between them. Enrolled during active infection, Seattle patients were then followed longitudinally. In the authors' workflow: Amplification of reference gene primers provided the estimated nucleated cell counts. Here immunoSEQ multiplex PCR was the method, and the copy in TCRdb shows in-frame clones only, minus some. V and J calls and clone size follow that table, whereas D and trimming were derived from the DNA. The sample holds 60,000 to 75,000 clones, approximately 90% seen once.

V is TRBV7-2 and J is TRBJ2-3; D uncertain. The receptor comes from a woman aged 45 to 65 with COVID-19, enrolled during active disease. Material for sequencing was peripheral blood. The CDR3 bases are TGTGCCAGCAGTCCCGACTGGAACACAGATACGCAGTATTTT. Its translation is CASSPDWNTDTQYF.